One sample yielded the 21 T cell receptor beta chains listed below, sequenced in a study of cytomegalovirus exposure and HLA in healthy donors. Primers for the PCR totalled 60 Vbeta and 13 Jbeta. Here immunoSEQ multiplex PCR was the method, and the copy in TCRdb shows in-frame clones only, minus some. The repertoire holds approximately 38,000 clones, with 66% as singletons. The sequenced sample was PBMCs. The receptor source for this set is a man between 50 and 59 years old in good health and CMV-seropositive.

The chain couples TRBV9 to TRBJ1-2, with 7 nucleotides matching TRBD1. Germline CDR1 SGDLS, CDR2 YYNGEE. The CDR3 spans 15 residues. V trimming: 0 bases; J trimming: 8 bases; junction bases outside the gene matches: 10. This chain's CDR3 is CASSVVHTGEDGYTF. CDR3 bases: TGTGCCAGCAGCGTAGTTCACACAGGGGAGGACGGCTACACCTTC.

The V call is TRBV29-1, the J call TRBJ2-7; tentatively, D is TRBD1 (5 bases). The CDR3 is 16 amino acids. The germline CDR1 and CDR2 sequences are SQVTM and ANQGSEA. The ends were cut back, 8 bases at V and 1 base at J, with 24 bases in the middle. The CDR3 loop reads CSTSPGVDSPSYEQYF. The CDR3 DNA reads TGCAGCACCTCCCCGGGTGTAGACAGCCCTTCCTACGAGCAGTACTTC.

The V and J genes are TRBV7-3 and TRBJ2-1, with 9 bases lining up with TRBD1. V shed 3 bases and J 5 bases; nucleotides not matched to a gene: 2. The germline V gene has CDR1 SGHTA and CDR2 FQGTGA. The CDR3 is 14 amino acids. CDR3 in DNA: TGTGCCAGCAGCTTGGGACAGGGTAACAATGAGCAGTTCTTC. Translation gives CASSLGQGNNEQFF.

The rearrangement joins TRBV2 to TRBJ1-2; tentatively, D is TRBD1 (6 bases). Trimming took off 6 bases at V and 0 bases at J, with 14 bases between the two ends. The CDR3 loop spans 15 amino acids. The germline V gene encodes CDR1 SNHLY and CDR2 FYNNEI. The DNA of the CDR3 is TGTGCCAGCAGAAACAGGGACGGATCTAACTATGGCTACACCTTC. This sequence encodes CASRNRDGSNYGYTF.

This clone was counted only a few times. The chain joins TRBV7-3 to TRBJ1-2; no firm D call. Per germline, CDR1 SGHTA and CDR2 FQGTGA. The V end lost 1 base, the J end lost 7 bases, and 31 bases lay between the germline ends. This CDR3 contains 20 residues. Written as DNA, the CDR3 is TGTGCCAGCAGCTTAATCCTACCTGGACCGATTCTAGAGCGGGAAGTTGGCTACACCTTC. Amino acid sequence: CASSLILPGPILEREVGYTF.

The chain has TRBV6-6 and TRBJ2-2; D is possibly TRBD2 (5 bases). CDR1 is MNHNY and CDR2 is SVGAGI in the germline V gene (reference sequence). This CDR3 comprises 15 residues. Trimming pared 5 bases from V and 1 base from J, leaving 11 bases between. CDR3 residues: CASSDPGVNTGELFF. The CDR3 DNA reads TGTGCCAGCAGTGACCCCGGGGTGAACACCGGGGAGCTGTTTTTT.

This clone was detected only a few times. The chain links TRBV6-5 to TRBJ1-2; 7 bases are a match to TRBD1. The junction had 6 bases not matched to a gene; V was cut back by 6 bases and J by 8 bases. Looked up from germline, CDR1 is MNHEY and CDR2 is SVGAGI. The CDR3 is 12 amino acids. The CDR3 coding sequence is TGTGCCAGCAGCCCTGTAGGGGGCGGCTACACCTTC. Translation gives CASSPVGGGYTF.

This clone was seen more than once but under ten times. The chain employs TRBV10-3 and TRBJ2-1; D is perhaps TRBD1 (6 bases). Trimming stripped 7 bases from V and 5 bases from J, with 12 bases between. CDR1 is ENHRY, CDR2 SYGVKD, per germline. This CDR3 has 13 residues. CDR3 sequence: CAITDRPDNEQFF. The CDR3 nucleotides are TGTGCCATCACCGACAGGCCAGACAATGAGCAGTTCTTC.

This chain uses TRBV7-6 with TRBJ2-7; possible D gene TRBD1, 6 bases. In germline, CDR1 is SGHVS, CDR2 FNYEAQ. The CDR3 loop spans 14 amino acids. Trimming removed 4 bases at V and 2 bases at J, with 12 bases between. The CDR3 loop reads CASSSGVGPYEQYF. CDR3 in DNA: TGTGCCAGCAGCTCAGGGGTGGGTCCCTACGAGCAGTACTTC.

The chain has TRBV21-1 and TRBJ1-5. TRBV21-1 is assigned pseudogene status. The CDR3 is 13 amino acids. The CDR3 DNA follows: TGTGCCAGGCGCGGGGCTAGGAATCAGCCCCAGCATTTT. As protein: CARRGARNQPQHF.

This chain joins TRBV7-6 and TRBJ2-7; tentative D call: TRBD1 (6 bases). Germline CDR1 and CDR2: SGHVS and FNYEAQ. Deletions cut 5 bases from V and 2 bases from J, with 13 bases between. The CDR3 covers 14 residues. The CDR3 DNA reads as TGTGCCAGCAGCCAAATGGGACAAGCCTACGAGCAGTACTTC. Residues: CASSQMGQAYEQYF.

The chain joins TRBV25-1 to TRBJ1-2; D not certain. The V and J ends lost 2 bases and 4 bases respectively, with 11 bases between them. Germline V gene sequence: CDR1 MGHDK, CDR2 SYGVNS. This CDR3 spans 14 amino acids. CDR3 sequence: CASSEEPRSYGYTF. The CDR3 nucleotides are TGTGCCAGCAGTGAAGAACCTCGGAGCTATGGCTACACCTTC.

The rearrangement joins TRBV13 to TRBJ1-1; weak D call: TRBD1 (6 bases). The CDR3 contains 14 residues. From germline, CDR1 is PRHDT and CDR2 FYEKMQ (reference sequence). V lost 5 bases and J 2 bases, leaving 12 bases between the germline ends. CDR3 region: CASSPLGHNTEAFF. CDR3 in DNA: TGTGCCAGCAGCCCGTTGGGACACAACACTGAAGCTTTCTTT.

The CDR3 sequence: CASSNLQGAGKAFF. The CDR3 region has the DNA TGTGCCAGCAGCAACCTCCAGGGGGCGGGCAAAGCTTTCTTT. The rearrangement links TRBV13 to TRBJ1-1; TRBD1 matches 8 bases. The V gene end was trimmed by 5 bases and the J gene end by 9 bases; junction bases not matched to a gene: 11. CDR3 length: 14 amino acids. Germline CDR1 reads PRHDT; CDR2 reads FYEKMQ (reference sequence).

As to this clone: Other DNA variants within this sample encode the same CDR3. CDR3 DNA sequence: TGTGCCAGCTCACCAAGCGGACTCACAGATACGCAGTATTTT. It codes for CASSPSGLTDTQYF. The chain is built from TRBV18 and TRBJ2-3, with a possible D match to TRBD2 (5 bases). The V and J ends lost 2 bases and 2 bases respectively, with 8 bases between them. The CDR3 runs 14 residues. CDR1 and CDR2 from the germline V gene are KGHSH and LQKENI. Filled out from reference TRBV18 and TRBJ2-3, the complete variable domain reads NAGVMQNPRHLVRRRGQEARLRCSPMKGHSHVYWYRQLPEEGLKFMVYLQKENIIDESGMPKERFSAEFPKEGPSILRIQQVVRGDSAAYFCASSPSGLTDTQYFGPGTRLTVL.

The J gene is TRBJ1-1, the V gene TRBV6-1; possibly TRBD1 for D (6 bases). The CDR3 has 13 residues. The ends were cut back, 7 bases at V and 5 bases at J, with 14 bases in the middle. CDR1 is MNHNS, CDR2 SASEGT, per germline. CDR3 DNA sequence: TGTGCCAGCAATATACACAGGGATACTGAAGCTTTCTTT. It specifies CASNIHRDTEAFF.

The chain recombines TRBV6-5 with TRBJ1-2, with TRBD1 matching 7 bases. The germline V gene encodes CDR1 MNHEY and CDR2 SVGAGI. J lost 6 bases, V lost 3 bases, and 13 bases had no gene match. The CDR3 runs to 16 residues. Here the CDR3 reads CASSYSEGASMDGYTF. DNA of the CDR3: TGTGCCAGCAGTTATAGCGAGGGGGCGAGTATGGATGGCTACACCTTC.

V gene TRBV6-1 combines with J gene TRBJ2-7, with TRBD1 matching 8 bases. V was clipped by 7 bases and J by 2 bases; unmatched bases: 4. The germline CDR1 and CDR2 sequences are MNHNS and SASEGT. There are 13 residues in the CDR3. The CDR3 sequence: CASTSDRAYEQYF. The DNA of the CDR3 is TGTGCCAGCACCTCGGACAGGGCCTACGAGCAGTACTTC.

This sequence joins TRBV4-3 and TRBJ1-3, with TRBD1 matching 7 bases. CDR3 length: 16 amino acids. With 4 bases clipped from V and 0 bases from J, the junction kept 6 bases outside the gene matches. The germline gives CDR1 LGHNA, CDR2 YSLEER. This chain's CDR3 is CASSLLGQVSGNTIYF. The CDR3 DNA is TGCGCCAGCAGCCTACTCGGACAGGTCTCTGGAAACACCATATATTTT.

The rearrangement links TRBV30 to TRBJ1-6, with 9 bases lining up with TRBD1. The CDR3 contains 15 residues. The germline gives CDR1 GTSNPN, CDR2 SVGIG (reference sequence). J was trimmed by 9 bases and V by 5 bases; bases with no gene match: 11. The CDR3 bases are TGTGCCTGGGGGACAGGGAGCCGCTTAAGTTCACCCCTCCACTTT. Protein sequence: CAWGTGSRLSSPLHF.

The CDR3: CASSVAAGRGANVLTF. Written as DNA, the CDR3 is TGTGCCAGCAGCGTAGCTGCGGGTCGGGGGGCCAACGTCCTGACTTTC. The chain joins TRBV9 to TRBJ2-6; D may be TRBD2 (5 bases). From germline, CDR1 is SGDLS and CDR2 YYNGEE. V was clipped by 0 bases and J by 4 bases, with 11 bases between them. CDR3 length equals 16 residues.